This TCR beta chain was sequenced for a study of T cell changes during pregnancy in multiple sclerosis. The method was immunoSEQ multiplex PCR; TCRdb's version includes in-frame clones alone and lacks a portion of them. The sample consists of around 85,000 clones, approximately 90% of them appearing once. The CDR3 runs to 14 residues. Germline V gene data show CDR1 as MRHNA and CDR2 as SNTAGT. After removal of 4 bases from V and 5 bases from J, the junction contained 5 bases not matched to a gene. This chain uses TRBV6-4 with TRBJ1-1; TRBD1 matches 9 bases. Sequences were derived from PBMCs, sampled in the first trimester of pregnancy. The TCR was taken from a female donor in good health, serving as a control in a pregnancy study. Some clones in this sample may be carry-over from other donors' samples. For the CDR3, the DNA is TGTGCCAGCAGTGTGGCGACAGGGGGAACTGAAGCTTTCTTT. This gives the protein CASSVATGGTEAFF.